These 5 T cell receptor beta chains share one sample of origin, sequenced in a study of blood T cell repertoires in COVID-19. Sequenced by immunoSEQ multiplex PCR; TCRdb stores in-frame clones only, minus some. The table shows 110,000 to 150,000 clones, with 85% to 90% occurring only once. The source material was peripheral blood. These receptors were collected from a woman aged 80 or over with acute or convalescent COVID-19.

This rearrangement joins TRBV7-2 to TRBJ1-2, with D maybe TRBD1 (6 bases). This CDR3 has 12 amino acids. The V gene lost 5 bases and the J gene lost 7 bases, with 11 bases spanning the gap. Germline V gives CDR1 SGHTA, CDR2 FQGNSA. This CDR3 is CASSPGVAGYTF. The DNA for the CDR3 is TGTGCCAGCAGCCCAGGGGTTGCTGGCTACACCTTC. Full variable domain (missing parts from reference TRBV7-2 and TRBJ1-2): GAGVSQSPSNKVTEKGKDVELRCDPISGHTALYWYRQSLGQGLEFLIYFQGNSAPDKSGLPSDRFSAERTGGSVSTLTIQRTQQEDSAVYLCASSPGVAGYTFGSGTRLTVV.

This sequence joins TRBV27 and TRBJ1-1, with D perhaps TRBD1 (5 bases). From germline, CDR1 is MNHEY and CDR2 SMNVEV (reference sequence). CDR3 length: 13 residues. Deletions cut 5 bases from V and 5 bases from J, with 12 bases between. CDR3 DNA: TGTGCCAGCAGTAGGGGATTGGGGACTGAAGCTTTCTTT. As protein: CASSRGLGTEAFF.

The V gene is TRBV5-1, the J gene TRBJ1-2; TRBD1 agrees at 11 bases. Germline V lookup: CDR1 SGHRS, CDR2 YFSETQ. The CDR3 is 13 amino acids. V gave up 5 bases and J gave up 8 bases; unmatched junction bases: 5. The CDR3: CASSWTGGRGYTF. Written as DNA, the CDR3 is TGCGCCAGCAGTTGGACAGGGGGCAGGGGCTACACCTTC.

The rearrangement uses TRBV30 and TRBJ1-6; D ambiguous. Germline values: CDR1 GTSNPN, CDR2 SVGIG (reference sequence). The CDR3 contains 11 residues. Trimming took 2 bases from V and 9 from J, leaving 5 bases between them. CDR3 residues: CAWSSGSPLHF. The CDR3 nucleotides read TGTGCCTGGAGTTCGGGTTCACCCCTCCACTTT.

This clone was counted a single time. The rearrangement uses TRBV4-2 and TRBJ1-4; 7 bases line up with TRBD1. This CDR3 comprises 14 residues. In germline, CDR1 is LGHNA, CDR2 YNFKEQ. The V gene end was trimmed by 1 base and the J gene end by 8 bases; junction bases not matched to a gene: 4. CDR3 nucleotide sequence: TGTGCCAGCAGCCAAGGACAGGGTGGAGAAAAACTGTTTTTT. Protein: CASSQGQGGEKLFF.